The present T cell receptor (beta chain) was sequenced within a study of T cell responses to AZD1222 COVID-19 vaccine. Findings and caveats of the study: Spike-specific TCRs gained breadth and depth after people received two AZD1222 doses. Repertoires in all cases were sampled only once the peak T cell response had passed. The sample set comprised mostly white British donors with more females, and clonal diversity was possibly underestimated.

Trimming cost V 4 bases and J 1 base, with 10 bases left between them. The CDR3 consists of 15 residues. Germline assignment: CDR1 MNHEY and CDR2 SVGEGT. With respect to this clone: No antigen is known for it.

Assay used: immunoSEQ multiplex PCR; TCRdb lists only in-frame clones, some missing. This repertoire shows some 84,000 clones, approximately 83% found once; its top ten account for 6% to 9%. This chain connects TRBV6-2 or TRBV6-3 to TRBJ2-2; D uncertain. Sample: peripheral blood, taken on day 0 of AZD1222 vaccination. This TCR came from an adult in good health. CDR3 coding DNA: TGTGCCAGCAGTTTACGGACGGTGAACACCGGGGAGCTGTTTTTT. Encoded protein: CASSLRTVNTGELFF.